This T cell receptor beta chain was documented in a study of Graves' ophthalmopathy and Graves' hyperthyroidism. Deletions cut 1 base from V and 13 bases from J, with 17 bases between. Germline V CDR1 and CDR2: SGHKS, YYEKEE (reference sequence). CDR3 length equals 13 residues. TCR beta CDR3 regions were amplified from RNA transcripts. First-round RT-PCR with HTBI primers preceded a second-round multiplex PCR. TCRdb re-called the multiplex PCR reads with MiXCR, one entry per CDR3 protein. The data contain around 1,000,000 distinct CDR3 sequences, 35% to 40% of them seen just once; the ten biggest clones take up more than 9.5%. Researchers turned away patients with other autoimmune diseases, uncontrolled infections, pregnancy or lactation. In its sample, this clonotype was seen many times. Antigen unknown. Study outcomes and limitations: Its predictions of ophthalmopathy progression gave the model roughly 71% sensitivity and 72% to 80% specificity. Thyroid clonotypes that were expanded above 0.001 frequency mostly also appeared in blood.

The receptor was isolated from an adult man with Graves' hyperthyroidism. The chain combines TRBV5-5 with TRBJ1-1; perhaps TRBD1 as D (5 bases). The sequencing input was peripheral blood or thyroid tissue (not recorded which). Here the CDR3 DNA reads TGTGCCAGCAGCTTGTCTTGGGGACGTTTGGATTTCTTT. This sequence encodes CASSLSWGRLDFF. Together with reference TRBV5-5 and TRBJ1-1, the CDR3 gives the full variable domain: DAGVTQSPTHLIKTRGQQVTLRCSPISGHKSVSWYQQVLGQGPQFIFQYYEKEERGRGNFPDRFSARQFPNYSSELNVNALLLGDSALYLCASSLSWGRLDFFGQGTRLTVV.